This T cell receptor (beta chain) was identified during a study of cytomegalovirus exposure and HLA in healthy donors. The PCR contained 60 Vbeta and 13 Jbeta primers. Profiled with immunoSEQ multiplex PCR; TCRdb holds only in-frame clones, not every one. Reported are under 50,000 clones; the ten largest clones contain 17%. From germline, CDR1 is MNHEY and CDR2 SVGAGI. The CDR3 is 15 amino acids. V lost 8 bases to trimming and J lost 2 bases; unmatched junction nucleotides: 10. The origin of this receptor is a male donor in good health and CMV-seronegative. Sequencing was performed on PBMCs. J is TRBJ1-2 and V is TRBV6-5; TRBD1 matches 8 bases. CDR3 region: CASLKRDRLNYGYTF. CDR3 bases: TGTGCCAGCCTCAAGCGGGACAGGTTAAACTATGGCTACACCTTC.